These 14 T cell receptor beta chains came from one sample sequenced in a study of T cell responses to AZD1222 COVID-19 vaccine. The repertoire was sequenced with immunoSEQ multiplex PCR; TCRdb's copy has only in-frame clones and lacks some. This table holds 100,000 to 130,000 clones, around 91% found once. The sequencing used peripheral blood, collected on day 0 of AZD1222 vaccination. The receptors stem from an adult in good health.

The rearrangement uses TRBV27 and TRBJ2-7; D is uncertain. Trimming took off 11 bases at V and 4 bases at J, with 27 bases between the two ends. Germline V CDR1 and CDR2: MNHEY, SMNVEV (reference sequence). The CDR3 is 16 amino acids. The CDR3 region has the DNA TGTGCCTTACGGACGAAAGACCTCATAAACAAATACGAGCAGTACTTC. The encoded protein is CALRTKDLINKYEQYF.

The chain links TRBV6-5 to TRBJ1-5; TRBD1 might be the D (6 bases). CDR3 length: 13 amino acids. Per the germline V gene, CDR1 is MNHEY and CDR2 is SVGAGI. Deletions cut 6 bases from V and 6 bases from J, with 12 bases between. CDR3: CASRHNRAQPQHF. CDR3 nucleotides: TGTGCCAGCAGACATAACAGGGCTCAGCCCCAGCATTTT.

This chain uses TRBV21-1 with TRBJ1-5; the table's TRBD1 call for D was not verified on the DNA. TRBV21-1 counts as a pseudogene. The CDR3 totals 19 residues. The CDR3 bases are TGTGCCAGCAGCAAACCCCAACTAGGAGGGACAGTCGTGGGACAGCCCCAGCATTTT. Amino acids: CASSKPQLGGTVVGQPQHF.

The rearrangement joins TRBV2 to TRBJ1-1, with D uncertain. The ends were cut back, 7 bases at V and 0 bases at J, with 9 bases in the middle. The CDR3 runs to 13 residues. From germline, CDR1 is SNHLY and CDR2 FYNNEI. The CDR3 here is CASKPKMNTEAFF. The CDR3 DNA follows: TGTGCCAGCAAACCGAAAATGAACACTGAAGCTTTCTTT.

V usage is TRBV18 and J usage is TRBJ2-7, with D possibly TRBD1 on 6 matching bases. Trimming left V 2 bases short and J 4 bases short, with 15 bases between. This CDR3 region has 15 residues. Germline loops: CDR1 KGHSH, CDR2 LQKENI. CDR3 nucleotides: TGTGCCAGCTCACCAGGGGGCAACCTTAGGTACGAGCAGTACTTC. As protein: CASSPGGNLRYEQYF.

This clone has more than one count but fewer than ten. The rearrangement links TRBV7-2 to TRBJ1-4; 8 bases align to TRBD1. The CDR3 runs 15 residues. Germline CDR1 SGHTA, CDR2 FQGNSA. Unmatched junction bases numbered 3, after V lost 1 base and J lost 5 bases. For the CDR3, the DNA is TGTGCCAGCAGCTTAGGGGACAGGAACAATGAAAAACTGTTTTTT. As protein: CASSLGDRNNEKLFF.

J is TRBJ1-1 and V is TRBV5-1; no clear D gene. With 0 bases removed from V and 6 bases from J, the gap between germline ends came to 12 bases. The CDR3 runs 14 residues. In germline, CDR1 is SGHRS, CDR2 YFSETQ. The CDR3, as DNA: TGCGCCAGCAGCTTGGAGGCCTTCAGCGCTGAAGCTTTCTTT. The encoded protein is CASSLEAFSAEAFF.

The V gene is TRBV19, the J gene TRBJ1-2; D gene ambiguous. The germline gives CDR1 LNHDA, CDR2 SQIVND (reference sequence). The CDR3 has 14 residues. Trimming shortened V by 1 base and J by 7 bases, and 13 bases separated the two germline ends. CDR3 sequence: CASSIGQMLRGYTF. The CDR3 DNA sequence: TGTGCCAGTAGTATAGGTCAGATGCTACGTGGCTACACCTTC.

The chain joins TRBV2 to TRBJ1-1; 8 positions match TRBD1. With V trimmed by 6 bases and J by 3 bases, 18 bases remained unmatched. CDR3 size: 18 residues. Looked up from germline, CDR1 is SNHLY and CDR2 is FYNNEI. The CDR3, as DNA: TGTGCCAGCAGAAGTTTGCAGGGGGCGCCGGGTCCGGACACTGAAGCTTTCTTT. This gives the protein CASRSLQGAPGPDTEAFF.

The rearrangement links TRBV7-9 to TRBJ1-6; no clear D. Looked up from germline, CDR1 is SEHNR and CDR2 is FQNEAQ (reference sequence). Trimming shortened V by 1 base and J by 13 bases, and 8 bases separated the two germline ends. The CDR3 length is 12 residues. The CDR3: CASSLVSGPLHF. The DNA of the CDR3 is TGTGCCAGCAGCTTAGTATCCGGGCCCCTCCACTTT. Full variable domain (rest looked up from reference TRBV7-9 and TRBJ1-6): DTGVSQNPRHKITKRGQNVTFRCDPISEHNRLYWYRQTLGQGPEFLTYFQNEAQLEKSRLLSDRFSAERPKGSFSTLEIQRTEQGDSAMYLCASSLVSGPLHFGNGTRLTVT.

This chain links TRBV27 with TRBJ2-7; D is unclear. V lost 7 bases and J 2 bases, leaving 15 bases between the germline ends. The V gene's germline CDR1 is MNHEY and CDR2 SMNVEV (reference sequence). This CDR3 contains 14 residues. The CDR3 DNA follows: TGTGCCAGCACAAGTTTGGGTTCTCCCTACGAGCAGTACTTC. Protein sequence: CASTSLGSPYEQYF.

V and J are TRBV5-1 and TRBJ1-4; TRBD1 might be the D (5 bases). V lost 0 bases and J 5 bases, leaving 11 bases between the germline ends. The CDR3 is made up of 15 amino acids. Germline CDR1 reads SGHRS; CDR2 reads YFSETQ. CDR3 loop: CASSLAGMPNEKLFF. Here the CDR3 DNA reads TGCGCCAGCAGCTTGGCAGGGATGCCCAATGAAAAACTGTTTTTT.

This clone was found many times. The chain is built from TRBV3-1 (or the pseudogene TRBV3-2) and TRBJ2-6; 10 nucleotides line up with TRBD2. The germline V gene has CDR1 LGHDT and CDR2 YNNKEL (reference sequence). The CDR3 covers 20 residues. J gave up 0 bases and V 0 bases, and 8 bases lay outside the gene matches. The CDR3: CASSQEESSGGRSGANVLTF. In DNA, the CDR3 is TGTGCCAGCAGCCAAGAAGAGTCTAGCGGGGGCCGCTCTGGGGCCAACGTCCTGACTTTC.

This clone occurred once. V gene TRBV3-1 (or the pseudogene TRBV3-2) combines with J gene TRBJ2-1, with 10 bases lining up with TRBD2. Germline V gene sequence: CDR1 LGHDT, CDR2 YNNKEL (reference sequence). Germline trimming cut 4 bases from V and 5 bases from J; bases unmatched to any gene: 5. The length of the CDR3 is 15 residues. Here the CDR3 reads CASSLSGGEHNEQFF. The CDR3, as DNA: TGTGCCAGCAGCCTAAGCGGGGGGGAACACAATGAGCAGTTCTTC.